This T cell receptor beta chain was observed in a study of control samples from healthy donors and cancer patients. V shed 5 bases and J 7 bases; nucleotides not matched to a gene: 5. This CDR3 region has 14 residues. Germline CDR1 is GTSNPN and CDR2 is SVGIG (reference sequence). TCRdb keeps only in-frame clones here, not all; method: immunoSEQ multiplex PCR. Here the sample spans approximately 110,000 clones, less than 95% being singletons. J is TRBJ1-6 and V is TRBV30; 10 nucleotides agree with TRBD1. This clonotype originated in a human donor in good health. The donor label of this sample is uncertain. The source material was blood. DNA of the CDR3: TGTGCCTGGGACCGGGACAGGGGAAATTCACCCCTCCACTTT. Translation: CAWDRDRGNSPLHF.